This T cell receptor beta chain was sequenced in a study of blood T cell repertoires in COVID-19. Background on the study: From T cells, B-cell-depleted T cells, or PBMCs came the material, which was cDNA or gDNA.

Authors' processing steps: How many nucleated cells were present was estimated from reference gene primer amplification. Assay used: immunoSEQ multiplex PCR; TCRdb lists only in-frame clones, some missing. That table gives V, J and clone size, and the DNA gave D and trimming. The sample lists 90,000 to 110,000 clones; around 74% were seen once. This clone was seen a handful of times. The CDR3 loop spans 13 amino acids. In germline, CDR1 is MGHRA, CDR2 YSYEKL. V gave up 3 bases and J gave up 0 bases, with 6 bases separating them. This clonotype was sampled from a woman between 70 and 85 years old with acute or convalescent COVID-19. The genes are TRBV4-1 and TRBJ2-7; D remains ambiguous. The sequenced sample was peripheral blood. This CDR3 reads CASSQAASYEQYF. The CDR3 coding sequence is TGCGCCAGCAGCCAGGCGGCCTCCTACGAGCAGTACTTC.